This T cell receptor beta chain was identified during a study of cytomegalovirus exposure and HLA in healthy donors. For the study at large: There were around 390 genotyped donors. Of these, 81% fell in the genetic ancestry cluster associated with self-reported Caucasian donors.

The PCR made use of 60 Vbeta and 13 Jbeta primers. Sequencing was performed with immunoSEQ multiplex PCR; in TCRdb, only in-frame clones are kept and a portion is missing. The table has approximately 220,000 clones, roughly 80% seen once. Input material: PBMCs. This clonotype was sampled from a man in his thirties or forties in good health and CMV-seronegative.

The CDR3 reads CASSLDEEKLFF. The CDR3 DNA reads TGTGCCAGCAGCTTAGATGAGGAAAAACTGTTTTTT. The gene calls are TRBV7-2 and TRBJ1-4, with no clear D. Germline V CDR1 and CDR2: SGHTA, FQGNSA. V was shortened by 1 base and J by 8 bases, with 5 bases between the two germline ends. CDR3 length: 12 amino acids.